The present entry profiles one T cell receptor (beta chain) with its context. TCRdb re-called the 5' RACE reads through MiXCR, storing one row per CDR3 protein. The profile covers 1.5 million to 2 million distinct CDR3 sequences, with less than 40% appearing a single time and under 0.35% taken by the ten largest. The source of the sample is a study of identical twins. The V end was cut by 2 bases, the J end by 5 bases, with 9 bases between. The CDR3 runs 13 residues. Germline CDR1 ENHRY, CDR2 SYGVKD. The chain is built from TRBV10-3 and TRBJ2-5; tentative D call: TRBD2 (5 bases). This TCR derives from a newborn girl in good health. The sample taken for sequencing was cord blood. CDR3 coding DNA: TGTGCCATCAGTGAGATGAGGGTGGAGACCCAGTACTTC. Amino acids: CAISEMRVETQYF.